This T cell receptor beta chain was recovered during a study of molecular identifiers for immune sequencing clone quantification (dated by TCRdb to between 2017 and 2018). Turning to the overall study: For a replicate experiment, RNA from approximately 20,000 or 100,000 naive CD8 T cells was divided into five aliquots, of which four were sequenced. CD8 T cells were used in a methods study to benchmark molecular-identifier clustering-based TCR repertoire sequencing (MIDCIRS) and TCR RNA copy counting.

Libraries of naive CD8 T cells were generated from roughly 21,000 to 960,000 sorted cells, with 10%, 30% or 50% of the purified RNA used. Naive CD8 T cells were FACS-sorted as CD8+CD4-CCR7+CD45RA+ on a BD FACSAria II into RLT Plus buffer. To test detection sensitivity, Jurkat RNA equal to ten TCR copies was added to samples of about 20,000-1,000,000 naive CD8 T cells. CD8 T cells were enriched using RosetteSep CD8+ T Cell Enrichment Cocktail and Ficoll-Paque, and the enriched cells then underwent ACK red cell lysis. Findings and caveats that apply to the study as a whole: Modeling gave about three recovered TCR RNA copies per cell versus around 10 by digital PCR, implying about 30% capture efficiency. Clones above 20 RNA copies held over 99% of molecules in CMV-specific effector cells but under 1% in naive cells. The sizes of highly expanded clones could end up underestimated when identical TCR molecules share a barcode. When barcode sub-clustering was not used, chimeric consensus sequences inflated TCR diversity, with chimeras reaching as high as 47%. The naive libraries included spiked-in Jurkat TCR RNA (approximately 11 copies' worth), and this RNA is not part of the donor repertoire. Even against a background of around 950,000 naive CD8 T cells, spiked-in Jurkat TCR RNA amounting to a single cell's worth was reported to be detectable.

This clonotype has more than one count but fewer than ten. No cognate antigen has been identified for it. Base qualities are not provided; no much larger clone lies one nucleotide away. The library was generated by PCR. Instrument used: NextSeq 500. Preparation of bulk TCR libraries followed a previously described approach, with the TCR primers listed in Table S5. Purification of total RNA was performed with the Qiagen AllPrep DNA/RNA kit. Reads from multiple sequencing runs of the same library were pooled before analysis. In the authors' own workflow: Reads were retained only if the reads had an exact TCR constant sequence, and the retained reads were trimmed to 150 nt and grouped according to their 12-nt molecular barcodes. Reads inside each barcode group were sub-clustered using a 15% Levenshtein threshold, and a quality-weighted consensus sequence was constructed for each RNA molecule. Non-functional sequences were removed, as were lower-count sequences one edit away from another. Barcode sub-clusters with fewer than 20% of the maximum read count were removed, based on fitting two negative binomial distributions. Starting from the raw public reads, TCRdb applied fastp trimming at Q25, assembled clones with MiXCR and retained in-frame beta chains. Each CDR3 protein gets just one entry, which takes the most common genes and DNA from the rows behind it. TCRdb, rather than the study authors, made the V and J calls. The sample table contains roughly 320,000 distinct CDR3 sequences; only one count was recorded for 24% of them. In total, the top ten clones hold around 0.76% of the sample.

The CDR3 measures 13 amino acids from cysteine to phenylalanine. Of the read, only the CDR3 DNA is kept; its 39 bases are in frame from base 1. The junction carries 11 bases between V and J, which are trimmed by 5 bases and 4 bases respectively. For CDR1 and CDR2, the germline V gene (reference sequence) lists SEHNR and FQNEAQ. This TCR derives from a human donor in good health. Some libraries in this study had Jurkat cell RNA spiked in. Sequenced material: naive CD8+ T cells from blood, with Jurkat cell RNA spiked in. Read against the paper, the sample's cell subset or site label means: FACS-sorted CD8+CD4-CCR7+CD45RA+ naive T cells. In this chain, TRBV7-9 is recombined with TRBJ1-1, with the D segment identity uncertain. The CDR3 has the sequence CASSPPHGTEAFF. The sequenced DNA: TGTGCCAGCAGCCCGCCGCACGGCACTGAAGCTTTCTTT.